These 25 T cell receptor beta chains share one sample of origin, sequenced in a study of Graves' ophthalmopathy and Graves' hyperthyroidism. Amplified TCR beta CDR3 regions were obtained using RNA transcripts as template. An initial RT-PCR round employing HTBI primers preceded a second-round multiplex PCR. TCRdb reprocessed the multiplex PCR reads with MiXCR, giving one entry per CDR3 protein. The sample shows about 370,000 distinct CDR3 sequences, roughly 18% of them seen only once. Sequenced: peripheral blood. The receptors were sampled from a woman between 18 and 30 years old with Graves' ophthalmopathy.

This clonotype occurred many times. CDR3 coding DNA: TGTGCCAGCAGCTTATACACCACAGAGGGGGGAGCCTATGGCTACACCTTC. Translated: CASSLYTTEGGAYGYTF. The chain has TRBV5-4 and TRBJ1-2; D possibly corresponds to TRBD1 (6 bases). The CDR3 sequence is 17 residues long. Deletions cut 2 bases from V and 4 bases from J, with 21 bases between. Germline V gives CDR1 SGHNT, CDR2 YYREEE (reference sequence).

This clonotype has at least ten counts. The rearrangement joins TRBV4-2 to TRBJ2-2; 8 bases are shared with TRBD2. The CDR3 is 16 amino acids. From germline, CDR1 is LGHNA and CDR2 YNFKEQ. V trimming: 3 bases; J trimming: 11 bases; junction bases outside the gene matches: 14. CDR3: CASSHYRAGGYSELFF. CDR3 in DNA: TGTGCCAGCAGCCACTACCGGGCGGGGGGTTATTCTGAGCTGTTTTTT.

This clonotype was counted many times. The rearrangement uses TRBV5-1 and TRBJ1-5; D unresolved. V was cut by 0 bases and J by 2 bases, with 12 bases left in between. The germline gives CDR1 SGHRS, CDR2 YFSETQ. This CDR3 has 16 amino acids. This chain's CDR3 is CASSLGVGRRNQPQHF. The CDR3 DNA reads as TGCGCCAGCAGCTTGGGGGTAGGGAGACGCAATCAGCCCCAGCATTTT.

This chain uses TRBV29-1 with TRBJ2-2; no clear D gene. The germline gives CDR1 SQVTM, CDR2 ANQGSEA. The germline V and J ends were trimmed by 3 bases and 7 bases, with 12 bases remaining between them. This CDR3 is built from 13 residues. This chain's CDR3 is CSVEPPWGGELFF. The CDR3 coding sequence is TGCAGCGTTGAGCCCCCTTGGGGCGGGGAGCTGTTTTTT.

The chain joins TRBV12-3 or TRBV12-4 to TRBJ1-2; 7 bases align to TRBD1. The CDR3 is 15 amino acids. The trim removed 7 bases at V and 3 bases at J, leaving 11 bases unmatched. This CDR3 reads CASTPGQMADYGYTF. The CDR3 nucleotides are TGTGCCAGCACCCCGGGACAGATGGCCGACTATGGCTACACCTTC.

This clonotype was detected many times. V gene TRBV13 combines with J gene TRBJ2-7; TRBD1 aligns across 11 bases. CDR3 size: 16 residues. V lost 5 bases, J lost 2 bases, and 8 bases stayed unmatched. Germline V CDR1 and CDR2: PRHDT, FYEKMQ (reference sequence). CDR3 coding DNA: TGTGCCAGCAGCCCCGGACAGGGGGCCCGCACCTACGAGCAGTACTTC. Translating it yields CASSPGQGARTYEQYF.

There are many counts of this clonotype. The J gene is TRBJ1-1, the V gene TRBV25-1, with no clear D. V dropped 7 bases and J dropped 4 bases, with 16 bases sitting between them. The CDR3 covers 14 residues. Looked up from germline, CDR1 is MGHDK and CDR2 is SYGVNS. The CDR3 loop is CASTITEGGTEAFF. In DNA, the CDR3 is TGTGCCAGCACCATTACGGAGGGAGGCACTGAAGCTTTCTTT.

This clonotype has a handful of counts. The V gene is TRBV28, the J gene TRBJ2-7, with D possibly matching TRBD2 (6 bases). This CDR3 spans 13 amino acids. Per the germline V gene, CDR1 is MDHEN and CDR2 is SYDVKM. V lost 10 bases, J lost 0 bases, and 13 bases lay in between. The CDR3 nucleotides are TGTGCCACCGAACTGCGGGGCTCCTACGAGCAGTACTTC. This sequence encodes CATELRGSYEQYF.

This clonotype was seen ten or more times. The chain links TRBV28 to TRBJ2-7; TRBD1 might be the D (6 bases). Trimming shortened V by 6 bases and J by 0 bases, and 15 bases separated the two germline ends. The CDR3 is 15 residues long. Germline lookup yields CDR1 MDHEN and CDR2 SYDVKM. CDR3 protein: CASSSLGASSYEQYF. The CDR3 DNA is TGTGCCAGCAGCTCTTTGGGGGCGAGCTCCTACGAGCAGTACTTC.

This clonotype has at least ten counts. The chain couples TRBV28 to TRBJ2-7; D might be TRBD1 (6 bases). Germline loops: CDR1 MDHEN, CDR2 SYDVKM. This CDR3 is 15 amino acids long. V was clipped by 5 bases and J by 0 bases, with 14 bases between them. Here the CDR3 reads CASSHTGTLSYEQYF. In DNA, the CDR3 is TGTGCCAGCAGTCATACCGGGACACTCTCCTACGAGCAGTACTTC. The variable domain in full, with the rest retrieved from reference TRBV28 and TRBJ2-7, is DVKVTQSSRYLVKRTGEKVFLECVQDMDHENMFWYRQDPGLGLRLIYFSYDVKMKEKGDIPEGYSVSREKKERFSLILESASTNQTSMYLCASSHTGTLSYEQYFGPGTRLTVT.

This clonotype has at least ten counts. A much larger clone sits a single nucleotide away, making a read error possible. This sequence joins TRBV12-3 or TRBV12-4 and TRBJ2-7; D may be TRBD1 (6 bases). The CDR3 runs 14 residues. CDR3 coding DNA: TGTGCCAGCAGTTTCCAAACAGGGCTTTACGAGCAGCACTTC. Residues: CASSFQTGLYEQHF.

Ten or more counts support this clonotype. The rearrangement links TRBV5-1 to TRBJ2-5; the match to TRBD1 covers 9 bases. V gave up 3 bases and J gave up 5 bases; unmatched junction bases: 5. CDR1 is SGHRS and CDR2 is YFSETQ in the germline V gene. This CDR3 has 14 residues. The DNA for the CDR3 is TGCGCCAGCAGCTCGGACAGGGGCGGGGAGACCCAGTACTTC. Amino acids: CASSSDRGGETQYF.

This clonotype has only a few counts. The chain links TRBV5-6 to TRBJ2-4; 9 bases align to TRBD1. Germline V gene sequence: CDR1 SGHDT, CDR2 YYEEEE. The junction had 8 bases not matched to a gene; V was cut back by 4 bases and J by 3 bases. The length of the CDR3 is 16 residues. The CDR3 sequence: CASSDPGQGLKNIQYF. The CDR3 DNA sequence: TGTGCCAGCAGCGATCCGGGACAGGGACTCAAAAACATTCAGTACTTC.

This clonotype came up many times. The genes are TRBV7-2 and TRBJ2-7; D perhaps matches TRBD1 (5 bases). The CDR3 extends over 17 amino acids. V was cut by 4 bases and J by 7 bases, with 26 bases left in between. CDR1 and CDR2 (germline): SGHTA, FQGNSA. CDR3 nucleotides: TGTGCCAGCAGCTCCCAGGGTTCTGCCCCGCTAGGAGAAGAGCAGTACTTC. It translates to CASSSQGSAPLGEEQYF.

In its sample, this clonotype was seen many times. The chain couples TRBV10-3 to TRBJ1-5; 10 bases fit TRBD1. This CDR3 spans 14 amino acids. The trim removed 4 bases at V and 4 bases at J, leaving 1 base unmatched. Per the germline V gene, CDR1 is ENHRY and CDR2 is SYGVKD. The CDR3 protein is CAISGDRGNQPQHF. In DNA, the CDR3 is TGTGCCATCAGTGGGGACAGGGGAAATCAGCCCCAGCATTTT.

This clonotype was observed at least ten times. The V and J genes are TRBV20-1 and TRBJ1-2; D gene unclear. The CDR3 sequence is 14 residues long. Looked up from germline, CDR1 is DFQATT and CDR2 is SNEGSKA (reference sequence). The V end was cut by 5 bases, the J end by 1 base, with 14 bases between. CDR3 sequence reads: CSASDPTVNYGYTF. CDR3 coding DNA: TGCAGTGCTTCCGACCCCACAGTTAACTATGGCTACACCTTC.

There are many counts of this clonotype. The CDR3 reads CASSSQGRGNTEAFF. The CDR3 DNA reads TGTGCCAGCAGTTCCCAGGGACGGGGGAACACTGAAGCTTTCTTT. The V gene is TRBV27, the J gene TRBJ1-1; tentatively, D is TRBD1 (5 bases). The CDR3 has 15 amino acids. Germline CDR1 is MNHEY and CDR2 is SMNVEV (reference sequence). With 4 bases removed from V and 1 base from J, the gap between germline ends came to 13 bases.

This clonotype has at least ten counts. J is TRBJ2-5 and V is TRBV28; a possible D gene is TRBD1 (5 bases). Per the germline V gene, CDR1 is MDHEN and CDR2 is SYDVKM. V lost 8 bases, J lost 1 base, and 11 bases lay in between. This CDR3 comprises 13 residues. CDR3 sequence (DNA): TGTGCCAGCTTTATGCAGGGCCAAGAGACCCAGTACTTC. Amino acids: CASFMQGQETQYF. The whole variable domain, filled in from reference TRBV28 and TRBJ2-5, reads DVKVTQSSRYLVKRTGEKVFLECVQDMDHENMFWYRQDPGLGLRLIYFSYDVKMKEKGDIPEGYSVSREKKERFSLILESASTNQTSMYLCASFMQGQETQYFGPGTRLLVL.

In this sample, this clonotype turned up many times. The chain has TRBV15 and TRBJ2-5, with 9 bases matching TRBD2. CDR3 length equals 15 residues. Germline lookup yields CDR1 LNHNV and CDR2 YYDKDF (reference sequence). Unmatched junction bases numbered 12, after V lost 8 bases and J lost 5 bases. This CDR3 reads CATSKRGAGDETQYF. The DNA of the CDR3 is TGTGCCACCTCCAAGCGGGGGGCTGGCGACGAGACCCAGTACTTC. Using reference TRBV15 and TRBJ2-5 for the parts outside the CDR3, the full variable domain is DAMVIQNPRYQVTQFGKPVTLSCSQTLNHNVMYWYQQKSSQAPKLLFHYYDKDFNNEADTPDNFQSRRPNTSFCFLDIRSPGLGDTAMYLCATSKRGAGDETQYFGPGTRLLVL.

In this sample, this clonotype turned up many times. The rearrangement joins TRBV19 to TRBJ1-3; no firm D call. Germline CDR1 and CDR2: LNHDA and SQIVND (reference sequence). Trimming took off 7 bases at V and 0 bases at J, with 13 bases between the two ends. This CDR3 is 15 amino acids long. In DNA, the CDR3 is TGTGCCAGTACCATGCGGGATTTCTCTGGAAACACCATATATTTT. This encodes CASTMRDFSGNTIYF. The full variable domain, rest sourced from reference TRBV19 and TRBJ1-3, is DGGITQSPKYLFRKEGQNVTLSCEQNLNHDAMYWYRQDPGQGLRLIYYSQIVNDFQKGDIAEGYSVSREKKESFPLTVTSAQKNPTAFYLCASTMRDFSGNTIYFGEGSWLTVV.

This chain uses TRBV12-3 or TRBV12-4 with TRBJ2-5; D unresolved. This CDR3 is built from 13 residues. V dropped 3 bases and J dropped 5 bases, with 10 bases sitting between them. The CDR3 DNA sequence: TGTGCCAGCAGTTTGATCCGTGGGGAGACCCAGTACTTC. This sequence encodes CASSLIRGETQYF.

This clonotype has ten or more counts. The rearrangement links TRBV12-3 or TRBV12-4 to TRBJ2-7; 9 positions agree with TRBD1. The V and J ends lost 6 bases and 3 bases, in that order; junction bases with no gene match: 3. CDR3 length: 13 amino acids. The CDR3 nucleotides are TGTGCCAGCAGGGGGACAGGGCACTACGAGCAGTACTTC. This codes for CASRGTGHYEQYF.

In this sample, this clonotype turned up many times. V and J are TRBV12-3 or TRBV12-4 and TRBJ2-1, with a possible D match to TRBD2 (5 bases). Deletions cut 3 bases from V and 4 bases from J, with 10 bases between. This CDR3 is built from 14 residues. The DNA for the CDR3 is TGTGCCAGCAGTTTTAGGTCGGGGTACAATGAGCAGTTCTTC. Protein: CASSFRSGYNEQFF.

This clonotype was recorded many times. The rearrangement links TRBV11-2 to TRBJ2-7; D call uncertain. The CDR3 sequence is 16 residues long. The V gene's germline CDR1 is SGHAT and CDR2 FQNNGV. The V end lost 0 bases, the J end lost 0 bases, and 12 bases lay between the germline ends. In DNA, the CDR3 is TGTGCCAGCAGCTTAGATGGTCGGCAGAACTCCTACGAGCAGTACTTC. Amino acid sequence: CASSLDGRQNSYEQYF.

This clonotype was seen many times. The chain carries TRBV28 and TRBJ1-5, with 7 nucleotides matching TRBD1. Unmatched junction bases numbered 12, after V lost 6 bases and J lost 7 bases. The germline gives CDR1 MDHEN, CDR2 SYDVKM. This CDR3 is 15 amino acids long. The CDR3 DNA follows: TGTGCCAGCAGCTCGCGACAGGGCGTAACGCAGCCCCAGCATTTT. Its translation is CASSSRQGVTQPQHF.